The clone carrying this TCR beta chain has a count of ten or more. This entry comes from a study of T cells in Graves' hyperthyroidism and ophthalmopathy. Amplification targeted TCR beta CDR3 regions from RNA transcripts. The HTBI primer set was used in a first-round RT-PCR of the TCR CDR3. TCRdb re-derived calls from the multiplex PCR reads in MiXCR, one entry per CDR3 protein. The sample contains around 260,000 distinct CDR3 sequences, about 25% of which appear only once. This sequence originates from a man in his forties with Graves' hyperthyroidism that later progressed to Graves' ophthalmopathy. Specimen: blood.

The CDR3 spells CASSLGHGYTF. In DNA, the CDR3 is TGTGCCAGCAGCTTAGGCCATGGCTACACCTTC. The V gene is TRBV13, the J gene TRBJ1-2; D not certain. The CDR3 contains 11 residues. The ends were cut back, 0 bases at V and 6 bases at J, with 2 bases in the middle. Germline V gives CDR1 PRHDT, CDR2 FYEKMQ (reference sequence).